One and the same sample provided the 32 T cell receptor beta chains below, sequenced in a study of T cells in Graves' hyperthyroidism and ophthalmopathy. TCR beta CDR3 regions were amplified from RNA. Using the HTBI primer set, a first-round RT-PCR was run on the TCR CDR3. Each CDR3 protein is one row after TCRdb ran MiXCR on the multiplex PCR reads. The table has roughly 570,000 distinct CDR3 sequences, approximately 44% seen once. What was sequenced was peripheral blood or thyroid tissue (not recorded which). These receptors all come from a woman aged 18-29 years with Graves' hyperthyroidism.

This clonotype was found many times. The chain employs TRBV5-6 and TRBJ1-4, with D possibly matching TRBD1 (6 bases). From germline, CDR1 is SGHDT and CDR2 YYEEEE. Trimming pared 5 bases from V and 0 bases from J, leaving 14 bases between. This CDR3 has 16 residues. The DNA of the CDR3 is TGTGCCAGCAGTCCCGACAGGACCGCAACTAATGAAAAACTGTTTTTT. This sequence encodes CASSPDRTATNEKLFF.

This clonotype was detected ten times or more. The chain combines TRBV5-1 with TRBJ2-5, with TRBD1 matching over 9 bases. The CDR3 length is 16 residues. Germline CDR1 is SGHRS and CDR2 is YFSETQ. Losses at the gene ends were 4 bases for V and 5 bases for J; bases not matched to a gene: 12. Here the CDR3 reads CASSPRSWTGDETQYF. In nucleotides, the CDR3 is TGCGCCAGCAGCCCTCGTTCCTGGACAGGGGACGAGACCCAGTACTTC.

J is TRBJ2-7 and V is TRBV12-3 or TRBV12-4; D not certain. The CDR3 has 13 residues. The V end was cut by 6 bases, the J end by 6 bases, with 15 bases between. CDR3 in amino acids: CASRHSDLREQYF. As DNA, the CDR3 is TGTGCCAGCAGGCACAGTGATCTCCGCGAGCAGTACTTC.

This clonotype has at least ten counts. The chain employs TRBV19 and TRBJ1-2; D remains ambiguous. This CDR3 spans 15 amino acids. The germline V and J ends were trimmed by 1 base and 5 bases, with 14 bases remaining between them. Looked up from germline, CDR1 is LNHDA and CDR2 is SQIVND (reference sequence). The CDR3 bases are TGTGCCAGTAGTATAGCTGGTTTAACAGCTTATGGCTACACCTTC. Translation: CASSIAGLTAYGYTF.

This chain joins TRBV6-5 and TRBJ1-3; D unclear. V dropped 2 bases and J dropped 0 bases, with 8 bases sitting between them. Germline loops: CDR1 MNHEY, CDR2 SVGAGI. This CDR3 is built from 15 residues. CDR3 nucleotide sequence: TGTGCCAGCAGTTACGAGGGCCTCTCTGGAAACACCATATATTTT. Its translation is CASSYEGLSGNTIYF.

This clonotype showed up many times. The chain carries TRBV20-1 and TRBJ2-7; 9 bases align to TRBD1. Trimming at V came to 0 bases and at J to 0 bases, leaving 3 bases not matched to a gene. The CDR3 is 15 residues long. Looked up from germline, CDR1 is DFQATT and CDR2 is SNEGSKA (reference sequence). The CDR3 DNA reads TGCAGTGCTAGAGATCGGGACAGGGCCTCCTACGAGCAGTACTTC. Residues: CSARDRDRASYEQYF.

V and J are TRBV6-5 and TRBJ1-5; a weak D match, TRBD1 (5 bases). V was trimmed by 5 bases and J by 6 bases, leaving 17 bases between them. Germline V gene lookup returns CDR1 MNHEY and CDR2 SVGAGI. This CDR3 comprises 15 residues. The CDR3 DNA is TGTGCCAGCAGTAACGCCCCAGGGTCCGGTCAGCCCCAGCATTTT. The encoded protein is CASSNAPGSGQPQHF.

This clonotype showed up many times. This chain uses TRBV7-3 with TRBJ2-7; 14 bases line up with TRBD2. The CDR3 spans 17 residues. The V gene end was trimmed by 8 bases and the J gene end by 5 bases; junction bases not matched to a gene: 14. Germline loops: CDR1 SGHTA, CDR2 FQGTGA. The CDR3 loop reads CASSPGLAGVGNHEQYF. The CDR3 DNA is TGTGCCAGCTCCCCGGGACTAGCGGGAGTGGGTAACCACGAGCAGTACTTC.

As to this clonotype: In this CDR3 the conserved last residue, phenylalanine or tryptophan, is missing, so a read error is likely. No DNA is shown, since the ends of the CDR3 on it are uncertain; the CDR3 is the one TCRdb lists. CDR3 sequence reads: CASSLASTS. The rearrangement joins TRBV7-6 to TRBJ1-2. Germline CDR1 reads SGHVS; CDR2 reads FNYEAQ. The CDR3 numbers 9 amino acids, ends counted.

This chain connects TRBV10-3 to TRBJ1-4; 8 bases are shared with TRBD1. CDR1 is ENHRY, CDR2 SYGVKD, per germline. This CDR3 has 11 residues. After removal of 11 bases from V and 10 bases from J, the junction contained 6 bases not matched to a gene. CDR3 amino acids: CASDRGGKLFF. CDR3 DNA sequence: TGTGCCTCCGACAGGGGAGGAAAACTGTTTTTT.

In DNA, the CDR3 is TGTGCCAGCAGTTTCGGACAGGCGGGGGCTCGCTATGGCTACACCTTC. It encodes CASSFGQAGARYGYTF. The rearrangement links TRBV12-3 or TRBV12-4 to TRBJ1-2, with 7 bases aligning to TRBD1. The CDR3 is made up of 16 amino acids. J lost 4 bases, V lost 3 bases, and 11 bases had no gene match.

Note on this clonotype: Being one base from a much bigger clone, this may be a read error. J is TRBJ2-5 and V is TRBV7-8, with D unresolved. From germline, CDR1 is SGHVS and CDR2 FQNEAQ. This CDR3 region has 12 residues. CDR3 bases: TGTGCCATCAGCCAGCAACAAGAGACCCAGTACTTC. It yields the protein CAISQQQETQYF.

This clonotype was counted at least ten times. The genes are TRBV9 and TRBJ1-5; D not resolved. CDR1 and CDR2 (germline): SGDLS, YYNGEE. The CDR3 is 14 residues long. The ends were cut back, 2 bases at V and 3 bases at J, with 9 bases in the middle. CDR3 coding DNA: TGTGCCAGCAGCGTGGCAGTCTCCAATCAGCCCCAGCATTTT. The encoded protein is CASSVAVSNQPQHF.

Turning to this clonotype: A junction boundary mismatches the germline segment, possibly from a read error. V and J are TRBV20-1 and TRBJ1-6; D remains unclear. Per germline, CDR1 DFQATT and CDR2 SNEGSKA (reference sequence). The CDR3 is 11 residues long. The CDR3 coding sequence is TGCAGTCCTAGCGGGATGGCCCCCCTCCACTTT. Amino acids: CSPSGMAPLHF.

J is TRBJ2-7 and V is TRBV5-1; 8 bases fit TRBD2. The ends lost 0 bases at V and 5 bases at J; junction bases unmatched: 4. The germline V gene has CDR1 SGHRS and CDR2 YFSETQ. This CDR3 is built from 14 residues. The CDR3 DNA is TGCGCCAGCAGCTTGGAGGGCGGGGGGCACGAGCAGTACTTC. Translation gives CASSLEGGGHEQYF.

Details on this clonotype: One base away lies a much larger clone, so this may be a sequencing read error. The genes are TRBV5-1 and TRBJ1-2; the D gene is possibly TRBD1 (5 bases). This CDR3 has 17 amino acids. The germline V and J ends were trimmed by 2 bases and 10 bases, with 27 bases remaining between them. Germline V gene data show CDR1 as SGHRS and CDR2 as YFSETQ. DNA for the CDR3: TGCGCCAGCAGCTTTGGGGTGGGGCAGCTCGGCGCTAGCATCTACACCTTC. As protein: CASSFGVGQLGASIYTF.

Only a few counts were recorded for this clonotype. The chain has TRBV7-9 and TRBJ2-1; D not resolved. The CDR3 is 12 amino acids. Germline CDR1 and CDR2: SEHNR and FQNEAQ (reference sequence). Trimming took off 5 bases at V and 9 bases at J, with 11 bases between the two ends. In DNA form, the CDR3 reads TGTGCCAGCAGCCGGACGAAGGGTGAGCAGTTCTTC. It yields the protein CASSRTKGEQFF.

A remark on this clonotype: Germline and junction disagree at one end, which may indicate a read error. V and J are TRBV28 and TRBJ1-1, with 7 bases that match TRBD1. CDR1 is MDHEN and CDR2 is SYDVKM in the germline V gene. The CDR3 spans 13 residues. The CDR3 DNA follows: TGTGCCAGCAGCCTACAGGGGCGCACTGAAGCTTCCTTT. Residues: CASSLQGRTEASF.

This chain links TRBV10-3 with TRBJ2-5, with 7 bases aligning to TRBD2. V lost 6 bases and J lost 2; bases outside the gene matches: 3. The germline V gene encodes CDR1 ENHRY and CDR2 SYGVKD. CDR3 size: 13 residues. CDR3: CAIRRAGQETQYF. For the CDR3, the DNA is TGTGCCATCAGACGAGCGGGGCAAGAGACCCAGTACTTC.

In this sample, this clonotype turned up many times. As DNA, the CDR3 is TGTGCCAGTAGCCTGACAGGACGGAGCACTGAAGCTTTCTTT. This sequence encodes CASSLTGRSTEAFF. J is TRBJ1-1 and V is TRBV19; D might be TRBD1 (6 bases). The CDR3 totals 14 residues. V lost 6 bases and J 4 bases, leaving 15 bases between the germline ends. The germline V gene encodes CDR1 LNHDA and CDR2 SQIVND (reference sequence).

This clonotype occurred many times. The chain carries TRBV5-8 and TRBJ1-1, with unresolved D. Per germline, CDR1 SGHTS and CDR2 YDEGEE. This CDR3 region has 13 residues. V was pared by 2 bases and J by 5 bases, with 10 bases between. CDR3: CASSFAPETEAFF. The CDR3 DNA follows: TGTGCCAGCAGCTTTGCACCCGAGACTGAAGCTTTCTTT.

This clonotype was counted ten times or more. The chain carries TRBV6-5 and TRBJ1-5; D call uncertain. CDR3 length: 13 residues. Germline CDR1 MNHEY, CDR2 SVGAGI. Trimming pared 2 bases from V and 3 bases from J, leaving 5 bases between. As DNA, the CDR3 is TGTGCCAGCAGTTACGTTCCCAATCAGCCCCAGCATTTT. Protein sequence: CASSYVPNQPQHF.

The chain links TRBV7-2 to TRBJ2-7; no clear D gene. V was pared by 4 bases and J by 7 bases, with 14 bases between. The germline CDR1 and CDR2 sequences are SGHTA and FQGNSA. The length of the CDR3 is 13 residues. CDR3 in amino acids: CASSSTRHDEQYF. CDR3 DNA: TGTGCCAGCAGCTCGACTCGTCACGATGAGCAGTACTTC.

This clonotype was seen ten or more times. V gene TRBV6-6 combines with J gene TRBJ1-1; D unclear. The CDR3 is made up of 12 amino acids. Deletions cut 9 bases from V and 1 base from J, with 9 bases between. The V gene's germline CDR1 is MNHNY and CDR2 SVGAGI (reference sequence). For the CDR3, the DNA is TGTGCCAGTCGGGAGACGAACACTGAAGCTTTCTTT. Translated, it gives CASRETNTEAFF.

V gene TRBV19 combines with J gene TRBJ1-2; the D gene is possibly TRBD1 (5 bases). This CDR3 has 13 residues. Germline assignment: CDR1 LNHDA and CDR2 SQIVND (reference sequence). V was trimmed by 5 bases and J by 5 bases, leaving 12 bases between them. The CDR3 here is CASSPGKLYGYTF. The CDR3 DNA sequence: TGTGCCAGTAGTCCAGGGAAACTATATGGCTACACCTTC.

This clonotype showed up many times. The V call is TRBV11-2, the J call TRBJ2-7; tentatively, D is TRBD2 (5 bases). Germline V lookup: CDR1 SGHAT, CDR2 FQNNGV. CDR3 length: 13 residues. V lost 0 bases and J lost 6, with 9 bases in between. The CDR3 reads CASSLDRAGEQYF. The CDR3 region has the DNA TGTGCCAGCAGCTTAGATCGGGCGGGCGAGCAGTACTTC.

As concerns this clonotype: A read error may be the cause here, since a much bigger clone is one base away. In this CDR3 the conserved last residue, phenylalanine or tryptophan, is missing, so a read error is likely. Here the CDR3 reads CSARDPEEFYEQYL. The DNA of the CDR3 is TGCAGTGCTAGAGATCCCGAGGAGTTCTACGAGCAGTACCTC. The genes are TRBV20-1 and TRBJ2-7; no clear D. V was trimmed by 0 bases and J by 3 bases, leaving 12 bases between them. CDR1 and CDR2 from the germline V gene are DFQATT and SNEGSKA (reference sequence). The CDR3 is 14 residues long.

In this sample, this clonotype turned up a few times. The rearrangement uses TRBV29-1 and TRBJ2-7; D tentatively fits TRBD1 or TRBD2 (5 bases each). Germline assignment: CDR1 SQVTM and CDR2 ANQGSEA. This CDR3 is built from 12 residues. Between the trimmed V and J ends, which lost 8 bases and 0 bases, there was a span of 11 bases. The chain's CDR3 is CSRGTVSYEQYF. The CDR3 DNA is TGCAGCAGAGGGACGGTCTCCTACGAGCAGTACTTC.

This clonotype was seen at least ten times. The rearrangement uses TRBV20-1 and TRBJ1-6; 10 bases map to TRBD1. The V segment lost 5 bases and the J segment 9 bases; nucleotides outside the gene matches: 4. The length of the CDR3 is 13 residues. CDR1 is DFQATT, CDR2 SNEGSKA, per germline (reference sequence). The CDR3 spells CSALDRGLSPLHF. CDR3 DNA sequence: TGCAGTGCTTTAGACAGGGGGCTTTCACCCCTCCACTTT.

This rearrangement joins TRBV12-3 or TRBV12-4 to TRBJ2-7; weak D call: TRBD2 (5 bases). This CDR3 spans 16 amino acids. Trimming left V 5 bases short and J 1 base short, with 18 bases between. CDR3 nucleotide sequence: TGTGCCAGCAGTGAAGTGGGGAGCCCGGGGTCCTACGAGCAGTACTTC. Translating it yields CASSEVGSPGSYEQYF.

The chain is built from TRBV29-1 and TRBJ1-2; D is perhaps TRBD1 (6 bases). The CDR3 covers 12 residues. V shed 3 bases and J shed 5 bases, with 10 bases lying between them. CDR1 and CDR2 (germline): SQVTM, ANQGSEA. As DNA, the CDR3 is TGCAGCGTTGATCGACAGGATTATGGCTACACCTTC. Protein sequence: CSVDRQDYGYTF.

This clonotype was observed at least ten times. CDR3 sequence reads: CASSIMGQGQETQYF. The DNA of the CDR3 is TGTGCCAGTAGTATTATGGGGCAGGGGCAAGAGACCCAGTACTTC. V gene TRBV19 combines with J gene TRBJ2-5; D is perhaps TRBD1 (6 bases). Per the germline V gene, CDR1 is LNHDA and CDR2 is SQIVND (reference sequence). This CDR3 is built from 15 residues. Deletions cut 3 bases from V and 2 bases from J, with 13 bases between. Full variable domain (missing parts from reference TRBV19 and TRBJ2-5): DGGITQSPKYLFRKEGQNVTLSCEQNLNHDAMYWYRQDPGQGLRLIYYSQIVNDFQKGDIAEGYSVSREKKESFPLTVTSAQKNPTAFYLCASSIMGQGQETQYFGPGTRLLVL.